The 2 T cell receptor beta chains presented below share a single source sample, sequenced in a study of shared clonotypes between healthy human individuals. Produced via immunoSEQ multiplex PCR; TCRdb's table is partial and in-frame only. The sample lists millions of clones; roughly 91% were seen once. CD45RO-negative cells were positively selected for CCR7, leaving out terminally differentiated effector memory CD45RA+ cells. Sequences were obtained from naive CD8+ T cells from PBMCs. The receptors were sampled from a man younger than 30 in good health. Some clones in this sample may be carry-over from other donors' samples.

The DNA for the CDR3 is TGTGCCAGCAGTCCACATAACACCACAGATACGCAGTATTTT. Translated: CASSPHNTTDTQYF. The V call is TRBV27, the J call TRBJ2-3; D remains unclear. The CDR3 length is 14 residues. Trimming removed 5 bases from V and 2 bases from J, with 11 bases in between. Germline loops: CDR1 MNHEY, CDR2 SMNVEV (reference sequence).

J is TRBJ2-7 and V is TRBV27, with TRBD2 as a possible D gene (5 bases). This CDR3 has 13 amino acids. Germline loops: CDR1 MNHEY, CDR2 SMNVEV (reference sequence). The V end lost 2 bases, the J end lost 3 bases, and 8 bases lay between the germline ends. Written as DNA, the CDR3 is TGTGCCAGCAGTTTAAGACTATTCTACGAGCAGTACTTC. It yields the protein CASSLRLFYEQYF.